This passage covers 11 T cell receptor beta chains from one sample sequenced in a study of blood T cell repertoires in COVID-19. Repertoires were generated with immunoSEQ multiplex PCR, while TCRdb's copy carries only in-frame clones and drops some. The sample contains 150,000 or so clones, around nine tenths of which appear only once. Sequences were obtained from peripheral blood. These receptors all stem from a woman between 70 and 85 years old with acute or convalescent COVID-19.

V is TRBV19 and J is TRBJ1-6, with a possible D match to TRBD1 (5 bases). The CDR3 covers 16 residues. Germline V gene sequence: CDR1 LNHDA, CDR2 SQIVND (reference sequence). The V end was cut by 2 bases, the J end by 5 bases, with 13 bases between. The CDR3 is CASSISGQGNNSPLHF. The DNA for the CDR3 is TGTGCCAGTAGTATATCTGGCCAGGGAAATAATTCACCCCTCCACTTT.

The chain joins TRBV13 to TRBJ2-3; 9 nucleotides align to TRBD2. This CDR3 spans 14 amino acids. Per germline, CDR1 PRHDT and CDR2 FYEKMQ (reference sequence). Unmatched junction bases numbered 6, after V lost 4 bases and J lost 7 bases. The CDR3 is CASSSGTSLYTQYF. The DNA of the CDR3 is TGTGCCAGCAGCTCCGGGACTAGCCTTTATACGCAGTATTTT.

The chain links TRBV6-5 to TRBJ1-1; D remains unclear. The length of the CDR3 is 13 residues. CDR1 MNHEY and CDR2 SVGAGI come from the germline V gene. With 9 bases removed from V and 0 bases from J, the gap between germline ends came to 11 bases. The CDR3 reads CASRRFMNTEAFF. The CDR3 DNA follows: TGTGCCAGTAGGAGATTCATGAACACTGAAGCTTTCTTT.

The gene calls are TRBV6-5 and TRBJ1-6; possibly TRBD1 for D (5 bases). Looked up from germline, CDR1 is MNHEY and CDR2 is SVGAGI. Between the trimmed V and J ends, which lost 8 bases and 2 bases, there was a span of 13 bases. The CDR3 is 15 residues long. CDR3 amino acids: CASSGGLTYNSPLHF. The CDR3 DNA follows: TGTGCCAGCTCGGGGGGGTTGACCTATAATTCACCCCTCCACTTT.

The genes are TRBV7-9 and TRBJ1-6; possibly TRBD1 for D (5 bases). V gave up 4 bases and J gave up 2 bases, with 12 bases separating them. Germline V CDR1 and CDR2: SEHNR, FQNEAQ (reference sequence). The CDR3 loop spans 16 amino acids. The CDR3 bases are TGTGCCAGCAGCTCGACGTCAGGGACCTATAATTCACCCCTCCACTTT. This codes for CASSSTSGTYNSPLHF.

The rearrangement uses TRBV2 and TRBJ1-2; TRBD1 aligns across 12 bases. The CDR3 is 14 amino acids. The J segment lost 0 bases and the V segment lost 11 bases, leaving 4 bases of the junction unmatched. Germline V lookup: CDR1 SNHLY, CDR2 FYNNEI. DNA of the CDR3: TGTGCCGGGGACAGGGGGCGCGCTAACTATGGCTACACCTTC. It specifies CAGDRGRANYGYTF.

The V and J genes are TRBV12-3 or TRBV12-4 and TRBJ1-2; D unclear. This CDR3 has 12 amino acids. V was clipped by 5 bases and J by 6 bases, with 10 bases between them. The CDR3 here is CASSTALNGYTF. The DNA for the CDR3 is TGTGCCAGCAGTACAGCCCTTAATGGCTACACCTTC.

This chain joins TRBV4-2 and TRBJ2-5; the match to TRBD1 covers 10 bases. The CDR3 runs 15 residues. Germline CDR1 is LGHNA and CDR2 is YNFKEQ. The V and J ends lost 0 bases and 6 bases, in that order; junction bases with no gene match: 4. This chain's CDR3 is CASSQDSTGGKTQYF. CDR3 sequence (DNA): TGTGCCAGCAGCCAAGATTCGACAGGGGGCAAGACCCAGTACTTC.

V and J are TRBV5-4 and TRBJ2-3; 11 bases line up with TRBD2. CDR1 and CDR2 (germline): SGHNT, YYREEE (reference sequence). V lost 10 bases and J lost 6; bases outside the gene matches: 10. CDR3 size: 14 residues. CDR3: CAYYVAGGRDTQYF. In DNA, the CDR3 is TGTGCCTACTACGTAGCGGGGGGGCGGGATACGCAGTATTTT.

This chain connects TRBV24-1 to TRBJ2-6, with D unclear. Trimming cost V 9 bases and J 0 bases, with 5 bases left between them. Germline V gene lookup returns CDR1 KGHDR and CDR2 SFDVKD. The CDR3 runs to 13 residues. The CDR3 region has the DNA TGTGCCACCTCGAGCTCTGGGGCCAACGTCCTGACTTTC. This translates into CATSSSGANVLTF.

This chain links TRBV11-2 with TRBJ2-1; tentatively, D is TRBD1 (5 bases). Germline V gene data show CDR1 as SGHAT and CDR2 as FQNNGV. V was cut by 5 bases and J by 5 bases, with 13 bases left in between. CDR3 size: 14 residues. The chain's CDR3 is CASSPPRQNNEQFF. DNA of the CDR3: TGTGCCAGCAGCCCCCCCCGACAGAACAATGAGCAGTTCTTC.